This T cell receptor (beta chain) was sequenced during a study of cytomegalovirus exposure and HLA in healthy donors. Study results and caveats: TRBV6-2, TRBV6-3 and some other V segments were unresolvable in 87-base-pair reads.

V was pared by 6 bases and J by 4 bases, with 6 bases of the junction left unmatched. The CDR3 sequence is 14 residues long. CDR1 is MDHEN and CDR2 is SYDVKM in the germline V gene. Use of 60 Vbeta and 13 Jbeta primers characterized the PCR. Generated by immunoSEQ multiplex PCR, the TCRdb table keeps only in-frame clones and is missing some. The data contain around 130,000 clones, under 85% of them singletons. A remark on this clone: Its cognate antigen is unknown.

Sequenced material: PBMCs. The genes are TRBV28 and TRBJ1-1; 9 bases map to TRBD1. This sequence was found in a man between 25 and 39 years old in good health and CMV-seronegative. In DNA form, the CDR3 reads TGTGCCAGCAGGAAGGGACAGGGCCCCACTGAAGCTTTCTTT. This gives the protein CASRKGQGPTEAFF.